What follows are 18 T cell receptor beta chains derived from one specimen sequenced in a study of CD8+ T cells in alopecia areata (dated by TCRdb to the late 2010s). The library was built by means of the immunoSEQ multiplex PCR assay. For TCR sequencing, RNA was extracted from every sample and reverse transcribed into cDNA to serve as template. TCRdb mirrors the immuneACCESS table, restricted to in-frame sequences. Some clones are absent from its copies; in checked studies, under half trace to an unresolved V gene, and the reason for the others is unknown. This sample is represented by about 150,000 clones; 87% of them were singletons. The top ten clones comprise approximately 16% of the sample. Read against the paper, the sample's time point label means: baseline before oral tofacitinib. The sequenced sample was CD8+ T cells sorted from blood, obtained at week 0. The receptors come from a human donor with alopecia areata.

J is TRBJ2-7 and V is TRBV11-2; 9 nucleotides align to TRBD2. The CDR3 is made up of 15 amino acids. Per the germline V gene, CDR1 is SGHAT and CDR2 is FQNNGV. J lost 6 bases, V lost 5 bases, and 11 bases had no gene match. Here the CDR3 DNA reads TGTGCCAGCAGCCCGTACAAGCGGGAGGATGTCGAGCAGTACTTC. Translated, it gives CASSPYKREDVEQYF.

This clone was recorded only once. The rearrangement joins TRBV9 to TRBJ2-1; no reliable D call. The V and J ends lost 0 bases and 5 bases respectively, with 6 bases between them. The CDR3 extends over 13 amino acids. Germline V lookup: CDR1 SGDLS, CDR2 YYNGEE. CDR3 region: CASSVGVDNEQFF. DNA for the CDR3: TGTGCCAGCAGCGTAGGAGTCGACAATGAGCAGTTCTTC.

The gene calls are TRBV9 and TRBJ2-1; 9 nucleotides line up with TRBD2. The CDR3 contains 14 residues. Per germline, CDR1 SGDLS and CDR2 YYNGEE. J gave up 4 bases and V 4 bases, and 3 bases lay outside the gene matches. The CDR3 loop reads CASSTSGGYNEQFF. The CDR3 DNA reads TGTGCCAGCAGCACGAGCGGGGGGTACAATGAGCAGTTCTTC.

Concerning this clone: At one boundary the junction diverges from the germline segment, which might be a read error. The J gene is TRBJ2-7, the V gene TRBV15; D might be TRBD1 (5 bases). This CDR3 has 12 residues. Germline CDR1 LNHNV, CDR2 YYDKDF (reference sequence). CDR3 in DNA: TGTGCCACCAGCAGAGATGGGGCTGCAGATACCTTC. It encodes CATSRDGAADTF.

The chain employs TRBV29-1 and TRBJ2-1; 9 nucleotides align to TRBD1. After removal of 4 bases from V and 4 bases from J, the junction contained 8 bases not matched to a gene. The CDR3 consists of 15 residues. The germline gives CDR1 SQVTM, CDR2 ANQGSEA. The CDR3 region is CSVATGTGLYNEQFF. The CDR3 bases are TGCAGCGTTGCTACCGGGACAGGGTTATACAATGAGCAGTTCTTC.

The rearrangement joins TRBV6-5 to TRBJ2-7, with D possibly called TRBD1 or TRBD2 (5 bases each). The V end lost 0 bases, the J end lost 3 bases, and 12 bases lay between the germline ends. This CDR3 contains 15 residues. Germline V lookup: CDR1 MNHEY, CDR2 SVGAGI. CDR3 region: CASSYSGTGIYEQYF. CDR3 bases: TGTGCCAGCAGTTACTCCGGGACGGGTATCTACGAGCAGTACTTC.

The chain is built from TRBV27 and TRBJ1-5; D is undetermined. This CDR3 is 16 amino acids long. Germline CDR1 and CDR2: MNHEY and SMNVEV (reference sequence). V lost 6 bases, J lost 2 bases, and 17 bases lay in between. The CDR3 loop is CASSPSHGGGNQPQHF. The CDR3 nucleotides read TGTGCCAGCAGCCCTTCCCACGGTGGGGGCAATCAGCCCCAGCATTTT.

This chain connects TRBV10-1 to TRBJ2-1; a weak D match, TRBD2 (5 bases). CDR1 is WNHNN, CDR2 SYGVQD, per germline (reference sequence). The CDR3 sequence is 14 residues long. V was pared by 8 bases and J by 9 bases, with 20 bases between. As DNA, the CDR3 is TGCGCCAGCGCCCCGGGGAGAACCCTTGCTGAGCAGTTCTTC. Protein sequence: CASAPGRTLAEQFF.

The chain employs TRBV6-1 and TRBJ2-7; 9 bases agree with TRBD1. Germline CDR1 is MNHNS and CDR2 is SASEGT. J was trimmed by 3 bases and V by 2 bases; bases with no gene match: 5. The CDR3 has 15 amino acids. DNA of the CDR3: TGTGCCAGCAGTGAACCGGGACAGGGTCTCTACGAGCAGTACTTC. Translating gives CASSEPGQGLYEQYF.

The chain combines TRBV6-5 with TRBJ2-1; D perhaps matches TRBD2 (7 bases). V was pared by 0 bases and J by 8 bases, with 14 bases between. CDR1 is MNHEY and CDR2 is SVGAGI in the germline V gene. This CDR3 has 15 residues. This CDR3 reads CASSYSGGPRDEQFF. DNA of the CDR3: TGTGCCAGCAGTTACTCCGGGGGGCCTAGGGATGAGCAGTTCTTC.

The chain combines TRBV7-9 with TRBJ1-6; no reliable D call. Germline lookup yields CDR1 SEHNR and CDR2 FQNEAQ (reference sequence). The CDR3 spans 13 residues. V lost 1 base and J 6 bases, leaving 4 bases between the germline ends. CDR3 sequence: CASSLGGNSPLHF. Here the CDR3 DNA reads TGTGCCAGCAGCTTAGGCGGTAATTCACCCCTCCACTTT.

The rearrangement joins TRBV19 to TRBJ2-3; D is unclear. Trimming took 1 base from V and 7 from J, leaving 6 bases between them. The CDR3 consists of 12 residues. Germline-derived CDR1 and CDR2 are LNHDA and SQIVND (reference sequence). Written as DNA, the CDR3 is TGTGCCAGTAGTATAGGCGTACATACGCAGTATTTT. Residues: CASSIGVHTQYF.

Comment on this clone: The germline gene is not matched at one end of the junction; a read error may be the cause. CDR3 loop: CASSVGVF. CDR3 bases: TGTGCCAGCAGCGTTGGAGTTTTT. This rearrangement joins TRBV9 to TRBJ2-3; no definite D call. This CDR3 has 8 amino acids. Per germline, CDR1 SGDLS and CDR2 YYNGEE.

The chain joins TRBV15 to TRBJ1-2, with D possibly TRBD1 on 5 matching bases. Trimming took off 2 bases at V and 5 bases at J, with 24 bases between the two ends. The CDR3 covers 18 residues. The V gene's germline CDR1 is LNHNV and CDR2 YYDKDF (reference sequence). This CDR3 reads CATSRLMRGIKGTYGYTF. For the CDR3, the DNA is TGTGCCACCAGCAGACTTATGCGGGGGATAAAGGGTACTTATGGCTACACCTTC.

The chain recombines TRBV11-1 with TRBJ2-3; 10 nucleotides match TRBD1. V was pared by 5 bases and J by 5 bases, with 16 bases of the junction left unmatched. Germline-derived CDR1 and CDR2 are SGHAT and FQDESV (reference sequence). CDR3 length equals 18 residues. The CDR3 spells CASSTRDRGISLEDTQYF. The CDR3, as DNA: TGTGCCAGCAGCACGCGGGACAGGGGCATCAGCTTAGAAGATACGCAGTATTTT.

Note on this clone: The same CDR3 also results from other DNA sequences found in this sample. The J gene is TRBJ2-7, the V gene TRBV5-1, with D possibly TRBD2 on 7 matching bases. Looked up from germline, CDR1 is SGHRS and CDR2 is YFSETQ. CDR3 length equals 15 residues. The V end was cut by 3 bases, the J end by 3 bases, with 16 bases between. The CDR3 here is CASSSGRGDIYEQYF. CDR3 bases: TGCGCCAGCAGCTCGGGCCGGGGGGACATCTACGAGCAGTACTTC.

This clone appeared once. V usage is TRBV7-9 and J usage is TRBJ2-5; the match to TRBD2 covers 8 bases. Gene TRBJ2-7 matches the end of the DNA better, so the J call may be wrong. The CDR3 is made up of 17 amino acids. CDR1 and CDR2 (germline): SEHNR, FQNEAQ (reference sequence). CDR3 residues: CASSPPEASGSSYEQYF. CDR3 sequence (DNA): TGTGCCAGCAGCCCTCCAGAGGCGAGCGGGAGCTCCTACGAGCAGTACTTC.

The V gene is TRBV5-4, the J gene TRBJ2-1; weak D call: TRBD2 (5 bases). The CDR3 is 16 residues long. V was pared by 4 bases and J by 0 bases, with 14 bases between. Germline V gene sequence: CDR1 SGHNT, CDR2 YYREEE (reference sequence). The CDR3 DNA reads TGTGCCAGCAGCCGGCCGGACTCAAGCTCCTACAATGAGCAGTTCTTC. Its protein product is CASSRPDSSSYNEQFF.